This TCR beta chain emerged from a study of OX40 agonist ivuxolimab in advanced cancers. About the study: Aged roughly 23 to 85 with a mean of approximately 57 years, they were 82.7% male.

The V gene's germline CDR1 is SGHRS and CDR2 YFSETQ. V was clipped by 4 bases and J by 0 bases, with 11 bases between them. CDR3 size: 14 residues. The data were produced by immunoSEQ multiplex PCR, yet TCRdb's version contains in-frame clones alone and is incomplete. In the table there are about 79,000 clones, roughly four fifths of which are singletons. Study observations and caveats: Still undetermined is the antigen specificity of the expanded peripheral T cells. Also present in some nonresponders was a low level of normalized T-cell clonal expansion. Fewer expanded clones were found on average in CD4+ than in CD8+ T cells.

In regard to this clone: Its antigen remains unknown.

This TCR was sampled from an adult with an advanced solid tumor such as melanoma, head and neck, liver or kidney cancer. The gene calls are TRBV5-1 and TRBJ2-7, with D possibly matching TRBD1 (5 bases). The sequencing here drew on CD4+ or CD8+ T cells sorted from blood, taken in a trial of the OX40 agonist ivuxolimab. This chain's CDR3 is CASSVDSFSYEQYF. The DNA of the CDR3 is TGCGCCAGCAGCGTAGACAGTTTCTCCTACGAGCAGTACTTC. Combining the CDR3 with reference TRBV5-1 and TRBJ2-7 gives the whole variable domain KAGVTQTPRYLIKTRGQQVTLSCSPISGHRSVSWYQQTPGQGLQFLFEYFSETQRNKGNFPGRFSGRQFSNSRSEMNVSTLELGDSALYLCASSVDSFSYEQYFGPGTRLTVT.